This entry lists 5 T cell receptor beta chains sequenced from one sample in a study of response to subunit inactivated influenza vaccine (dated by TCRdb to 2017 to 2018). The receptor library was made with RT-PCR. Instrument on record: Illumina HiSeq 2500. Clones were called with MiXCR by TCRdb after fastp trimmed the public reads at Q25, and only in-frame beta chains were retained. Each entry is one CDR3 protein sequence, shown with its most common DNA and genes. This sample holds 650,000 to 700,000 distinct CDR3 sequences; around 14% were observed only once. Of the sample, 11% falls within the top ten clones. Specimen: PBMCs from blood, collected 12 days after vaccination. The receptors were gathered from a man in his fifties who received an inactivated influenza vaccine. Donor details come from another sample of the same person, matched by shared clones.

This clonotype has just a few counts. The genes are TRBV5-1 and TRBJ2-5, with TRBD1 identical over 7 bases. Looked up from germline, CDR1 is SGHRS and CDR2 is YFSETQ. This CDR3 region has 14 residues. The V gene end was trimmed by 4 bases and the J gene end by 1 base; junction bases not matched to a gene: 4. CDR3 region: CASSTGDTQETQYF. The CDR3 DNA is TGCGCCAGCAGCACAGGGGACACCCAAGAGACCCAGTACTTC.

This clonotype was detected a few times. The chain carries TRBV7-9 and TRBJ2-3, with TRBD2 as a possible D gene (6 bases). V was pared by 5 bases and J by 6 bases, with 21 bases between. Germline CDR1 and CDR2: SEHNR and FQNEAQ (reference sequence). This CDR3 comprises 16 residues. The CDR3 sequence: CASSIGLPLGVDTQYF. CDR3 coding DNA: TGTGCCAGCAGCATCGGACTACCCCTCGGGGTGGATACGCAGTATTTT.

In this sample, this clonotype turned up a few times. V and J are TRBV3-1 and TRBJ2-1; TRBD2 agrees at 7 bases. Germline CDR1 LGHDT, CDR2 YNNKEL (reference sequence). J was trimmed by 7 bases and V by 6 bases; bases with no gene match: 9. This CDR3 contains 14 residues. CDR3 region: CASSPGLKRNEQFF. The CDR3 DNA reads as TGTGCCAGCAGTCCGGGACTAAAGAGGAATGAGCAGTTCTTC.

The V and J genes are TRBV4-3 and TRBJ2-2; the D is unclear. In germline, CDR1 is LGHNA, CDR2 YSLEER. The V end lost 2 bases, the J end lost 5 bases, and 12 bases lay between the germline ends. The CDR3 runs 15 residues. The chain's CDR3 is CASSQRPLGTGELFF. The CDR3 nucleotides read TGCGCCAGCAGCCAAAGACCGTTAGGAACCGGGGAGCTGTTTTTT.

This clonotype was seen only a few times. The chain combines TRBV20-1 with TRBJ2-3, with TRBD2 matching over 10 bases. Germline V lookup: CDR1 DFQATT, CDR2 SNEGSKA (reference sequence). The CDR3 is 14 amino acids. Trimming at V came to 5 bases and at J to 2 bases, leaving 4 bases not matched to a gene. In DNA, the CDR3 is TGCAGTGCTGTGGGACTAGCGCACACAGATACGCAGTATTTT. Translation: CSAVGLAHTDTQYF.